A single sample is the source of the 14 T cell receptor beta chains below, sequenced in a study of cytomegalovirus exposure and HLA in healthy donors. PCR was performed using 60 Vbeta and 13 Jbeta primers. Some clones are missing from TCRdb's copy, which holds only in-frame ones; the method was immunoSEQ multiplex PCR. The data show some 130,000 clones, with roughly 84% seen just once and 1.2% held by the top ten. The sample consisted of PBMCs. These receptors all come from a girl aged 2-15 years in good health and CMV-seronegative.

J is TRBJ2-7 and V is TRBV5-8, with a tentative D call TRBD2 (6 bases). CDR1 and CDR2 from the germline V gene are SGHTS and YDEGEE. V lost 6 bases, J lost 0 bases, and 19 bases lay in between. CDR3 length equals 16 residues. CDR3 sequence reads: CASIPVSGRTSYEQYF. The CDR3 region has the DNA TGTGCCAGCATCCCTGTTAGCGGACGGACCTCCTACGAGCAGTACTTC.

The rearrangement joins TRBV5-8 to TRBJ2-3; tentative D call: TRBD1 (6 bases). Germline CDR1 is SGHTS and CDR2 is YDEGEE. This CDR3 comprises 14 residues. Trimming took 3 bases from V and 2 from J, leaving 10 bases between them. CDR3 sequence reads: CASSYGTYTDTQYF. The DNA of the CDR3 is TGTGCCAGCAGCTACGGGACATACACAGATACGCAGTATTTT.

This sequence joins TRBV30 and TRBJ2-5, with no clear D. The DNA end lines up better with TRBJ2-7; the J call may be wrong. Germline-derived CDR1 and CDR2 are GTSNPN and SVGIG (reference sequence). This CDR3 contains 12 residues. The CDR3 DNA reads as TGTGCCTGGAGTGTGAGGTTCTACGAGCAGTACTTC. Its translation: CAWSVRFYEQYF.

CDR3: CASSYGQGGEQYF. In nucleotides, the CDR3 is TGTGCCAGCAGTTACGGACAGGGCGGCGAGCAGTACTTC. The chain recombines TRBV27 with TRBJ2-7, with 8 bases lining up with TRBD1. The germline V gene encodes CDR1 MNHEY and CDR2 SMNVEV (reference sequence). J gave up 6 bases and V 4 bases, and 5 bases lay outside the gene matches. The CDR3 sequence is 13 residues long.

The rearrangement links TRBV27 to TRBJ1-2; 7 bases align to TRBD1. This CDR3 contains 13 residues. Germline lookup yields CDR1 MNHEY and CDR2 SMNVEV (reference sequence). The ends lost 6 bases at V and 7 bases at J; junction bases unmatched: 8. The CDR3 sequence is CASREGTVGGYTF. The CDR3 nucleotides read TGTGCCAGCAGGGAAGGGACAGTAGGTGGCTACACCTTC.

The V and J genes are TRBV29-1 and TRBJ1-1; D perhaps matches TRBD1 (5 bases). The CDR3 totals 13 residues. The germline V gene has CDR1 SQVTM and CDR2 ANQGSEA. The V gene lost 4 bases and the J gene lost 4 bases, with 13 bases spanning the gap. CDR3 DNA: TGCAGCGTTGGGAGGGGTGTCGGCACTGAAGCTTTCTTT. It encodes CSVGRGVGTEAFF. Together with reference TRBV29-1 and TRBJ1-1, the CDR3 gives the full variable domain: SAVISQKPSRDICQRGTSLTIQCQVDSQVTMMFWYRQQPGQSLTLIATANQGSEATYESGFVIDKFPISRPNLTFSTLTVSNMSPEDSSIYLCSVGRGVGTEAFFGQGTRLTVV.

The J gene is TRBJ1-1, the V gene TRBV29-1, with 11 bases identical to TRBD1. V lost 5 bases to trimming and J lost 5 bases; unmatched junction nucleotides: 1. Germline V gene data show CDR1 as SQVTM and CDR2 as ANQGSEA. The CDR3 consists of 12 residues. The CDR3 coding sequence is TGCAGCGTTTGGGACAGGGGGACTGAAGCTTTCTTT. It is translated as CSVWDRGTEAFF.

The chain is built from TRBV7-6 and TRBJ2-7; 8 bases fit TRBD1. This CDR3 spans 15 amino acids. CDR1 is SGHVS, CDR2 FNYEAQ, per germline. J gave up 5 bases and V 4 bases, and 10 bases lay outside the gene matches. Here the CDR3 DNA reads TGTGCCAGCAGCTCACCAATAGACAGGGGAAACGAGCAGTACTTC. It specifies CASSSPIDRGNEQYF.

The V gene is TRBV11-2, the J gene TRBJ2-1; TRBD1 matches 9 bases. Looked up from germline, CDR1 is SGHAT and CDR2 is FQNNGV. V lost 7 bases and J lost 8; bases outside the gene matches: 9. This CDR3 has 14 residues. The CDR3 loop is CASTRAGQGYEQFF. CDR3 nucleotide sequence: TGTGCCAGCACCCGTGCGGGACAGGGATATGAGCAGTTCTTC.

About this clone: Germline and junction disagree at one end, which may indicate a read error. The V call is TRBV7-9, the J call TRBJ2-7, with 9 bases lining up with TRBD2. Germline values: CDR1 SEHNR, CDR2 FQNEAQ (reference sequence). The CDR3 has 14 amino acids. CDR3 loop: CASTLAGESYEQYF. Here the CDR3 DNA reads TGTGCCAGCACCTTAGCGGGAGAGTCCTACGAGCAGTACTTC.

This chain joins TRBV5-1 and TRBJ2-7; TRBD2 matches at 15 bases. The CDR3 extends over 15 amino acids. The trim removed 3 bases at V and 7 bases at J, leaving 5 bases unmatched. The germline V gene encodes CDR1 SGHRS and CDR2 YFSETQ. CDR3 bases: TGCGCCAGCAGCTACAATGGACTAGCGGGAGGGGAGCAGTACTTC. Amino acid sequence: CASSYNGLAGGEQYF.

The CDR3 nucleotides read TGTGCCAGCAGACCCCCGGGACAAAGATACTACGAGCAGTACTTC. Amino acids: CASRPPGQRYYEQYF. The genes are TRBV11-2 and TRBJ2-7; tentatively, D is TRBD1 (6 bases). Trimming stripped 6 bases from V and 3 bases from J, with 18 bases between. CDR3 length: 15 amino acids. Germline-derived CDR1 and CDR2 are SGHAT and FQNNGV.

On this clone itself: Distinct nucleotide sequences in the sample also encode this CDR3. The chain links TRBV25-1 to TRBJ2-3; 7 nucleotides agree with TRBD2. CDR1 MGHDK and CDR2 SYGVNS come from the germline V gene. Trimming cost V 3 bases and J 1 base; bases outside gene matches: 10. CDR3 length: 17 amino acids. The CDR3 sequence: CASSELGGRGGTDTQYF. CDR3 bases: TGTGCCAGCAGTGAGTTGGGAGGGAGGGGAGGCACAGATACGCAGTATTTT.

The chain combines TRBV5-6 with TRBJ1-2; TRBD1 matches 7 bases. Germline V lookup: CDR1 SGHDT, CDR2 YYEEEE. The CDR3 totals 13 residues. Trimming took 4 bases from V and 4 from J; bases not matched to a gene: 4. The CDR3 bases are TGTGCCAGCAGCCCCGGGACAGCCTATGGCTACACCTTC. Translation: CASSPGTAYGYTF.